What follows are 8 T cell receptor beta chains derived from one specimen sequenced in a study of a mutant IDH1 vaccine in newly diagnosed glioma (dated by TCRdb to the early 2020s). Library construction relied on the immunoSEQ multiplex PCR assay. What TCRdb holds here is the immuneACCESS table cut down to in-frame rearrangements. Part of the clones is not present; checked against another copy, under half of the missing clones reflect an unresolved V gene, and the others are unexplained. The sample table holds roughly 60,000 clones, of which approximately 84% were seen once. The ten most abundant clones make up about 4.1% of the sample. This sample's time point label indicates: week 23, last vaccination. Each vaccine dose was 300 ug of a 20-mer mutant IDH1 peptide in Montanide, given subcutaneously with topical imiquimod. The antigens of these receptors remain unknown. The sample consisted of PBMCs, taken from a glioma patient whose treatment included an IDH1 peptide vaccine. These receptors came from a young man with glioma.

This clone was counted only a few times. The chain employs TRBV6-4 and TRBJ1-1; D unclear. The length of the CDR3 is 13 residues. V lost 6 bases, J lost 1 base, and 9 bases lay in between. Germline assignment: CDR1 MRHNA and CDR2 SNTAGT. Here the CDR3 reads CASSKEENTEAFF. The CDR3 bases are TGTGCCAGCAGCAAAGAAGAGAACACTGAAGCTTTCTTT.

This chain joins TRBV13 and TRBJ2-7, with 9 bases lining up with TRBD1. The CDR3 is 14 amino acids. Per germline, CDR1 PRHDT and CDR2 FYEKMQ (reference sequence). Trimming removed 4 bases from V and 5 bases from J; junction bases left unmatched: 6. Written as DNA, the CDR3 is TGTGCCAGCAGCTCGCGAGGACAGGGGCACGAGCAGTACTTC. This encodes CASSSRGQGHEQYF.

The J gene is TRBJ2-6, the V gene TRBV5-1; D could derive from TRBD1 or TRBD2 (5 bases each). The CDR3 is 19 amino acids. Germline V gene lookup returns CDR1 SGHRS and CDR2 YFSETQ. V was clipped by 0 bases and J by 2 bases, with 18 bases between them. CDR3 residues: CASSLATGTAGAGANVLTF. CDR3 DNA sequence: TGCGCCAGCAGCTTGGCCACCGGGACGGCCGGAGCTGGGGCCAACGTCCTGACTTTC.

This chain links TRBV2 with TRBJ1-2, with 11 bases matching TRBD1. Germline trimming cut 7 bases from V and 8 bases from J; bases unmatched to any gene: 21. The germline CDR1 and CDR2 sequences are SNHLY and FYNNEI. The CDR3 consists of 18 residues. The CDR3 loop reads CASTPGRGQGDRSPGYTF. The CDR3 DNA sequence: TGTGCCAGCACCCCCGGGCGGGGACAGGGGGATCGGTCGCCAGGCTACACCTTC.

V gene TRBV29-1 combines with J gene TRBJ1-4; D is undetermined. Germline values: CDR1 SQVTM, CDR2 ANQGSEA. V was shortened by 4 bases and J by 5 bases, with 8 bases between the two germline ends. The CDR3 has 12 amino acids. The CDR3: CSVVLRNEKLFF. In DNA form, the CDR3 reads TGCAGCGTTGTATTGAGGAATGAAAAACTGTTTTTT. Based on the CDR3 plus reference TRBV29-1 and TRBJ1-4, the full variable domain is SAVISQKPSRDICQRGTSLTIQCQVDSQVTMMFWYRQQPGQSLTLIATANQGSEATYESGFVIDKFPISRPNLTFSTLTVSNMSPEDSSIYLCSVVLRNEKLFFGSGTQLSVL.

The chain employs TRBV27 and TRBJ1-2; 7 nucleotides line up with TRBD1. The V gene's germline CDR1 is MNHEY and CDR2 SMNVEV (reference sequence). The junction had 8 bases not matched to a gene; V was cut back by 3 bases and J by 4 bases. This CDR3 has 15 residues. The CDR3 sequence: CASSLAGGNFYGYTF. CDR3 in DNA: TGTGCCAGCAGTTTGGCAGGGGGTAATTTCTATGGCTACACCTTC.

This sequence joins TRBV7-9 and TRBJ2-5, with TRBD2 as a possible D gene (6 bases). V gave up 1 base and J gave up 2 bases, with 11 bases separating them. From germline, CDR1 is SEHNR and CDR2 FQNEAQ (reference sequence). CDR3 size: 15 residues. The CDR3 is CASSLVGGSQETQYF. CDR3 nucleotide sequence: TGTGCCAGCAGCTTAGTGGGAGGTTCTCAAGAGACCCAGTACTTC. The full variable domain, completed using reference TRBV7-9 and TRBJ2-5, is DTGVSQNPRHKITKRGQNVTFRCDPISEHNRLYWYRQTLGQGPEFLTYFQNEAQLEKSRLLSDRFSAERPKGSFSTLEIQRTEQGDSAMYLCASSLVGGSQETQYFGPGTRLLVL.

The CDR3 loop is CASSGYTGGLSSYEQYF. The CDR3 DNA reads TGTGCCAGCAGCGGCTACACAGGGGGCCTATCCTCCTACGAGCAGTACTTC. The V and J genes are TRBV7-9 and TRBJ2-7; 9 positions agree with TRBD1. J gave up 0 bases and V 5 bases, and 11 bases lay outside the gene matches. The CDR3 has 17 residues. Germline CDR1 reads SEHNR; CDR2 reads FQNEAQ (reference sequence).